This is a list of T cell receptor beta chains from one sample in a study of blood T cells in healthy people across ages. TCRdb reanalysed the 5' RACE reads using MiXCR and keeps one entry per CDR3 protein. The sample carries 650,000 to 800,000 distinct CDR3 sequences, 44% recorded once. Sequencing input: blood. These receptor sequences come from a man between 60 and 75 years old in good health. CDR3s include the opening cysteine and the closing phenylalanine or tryptophan. The order of the fields is D gene, V gene, clone size, J gene, CDR3 DNA, CDR3 protein. The D gene is left open where the match is weak. Size is stated for part of the rows, as once, few or many counts, or as a class when the clone is expanded.

D: TRBD1; V: TRBV6-5; size: .; J: TRBJ1-2; DNA: TGTGCCAGCAGTAAGCCGGGACAGGGGATAGGCTACACCTTC; CDR3: CASSKPGQGIGYTF
D: .; V: TRBV25-1; size: .; J: TRBJ2-7; DNA: TGTGCCAGCGGCTCGGGGATTCCTAACTCCTACGAGCAGTACTTC; CDR3: CASGSGIPNSYEQYF
D: .; V: TRBV5-1; size: .; J: TRBJ2-5; DNA: TGCGCCAGCAGCCCGAAGGGGAACACTCAAGAGACCCAGTACTTC; CDR3: CASSPKGNTQETQYF
D: .; V: TRBV7-2; size: .; J: TRBJ2-1; DNA: TGTGCCAGCAGCTCCCTGGGCGTCTCCTACAATGAGCAGTTCTTC; CDR3: CASSSLGVSYNEQFF
D: .; V: TRBV2; size: .; J: TRBJ2-7; DNA: TGTGCCAGCAAACCGGGACTGGGCTACGAGCAGTACTTC; CDR3: CASKPGLGYEQYF
D: .; V: TRBV20-1; size: .; J: TRBJ2-6; DNA: TGCAGTGCTATATCAGTAGGCTCTGGGGCCAACGTCCTGACTTTC; CDR3: CSAISVGSGANVLTF
D: .; V: TRBV27; size: .; J: TRBJ2-3; DNA: TGTGCCAGCAGTTTGGGGGCCGATATGGGTACGCAGTATTTT; CDR3: CASSLGADMGTQYF
D: TRBD1; V: TRBV7-2; size: .; J: TRBJ1-6; DNA: TGTGCCAGCAGCACGGACAGGGGTGGTTCACCCCTCCACTTT; CDR3: CASSTDRGGSPLHF
D: .; V: TRBV25-1; size: .; J: TRBJ2-5; DNA: TGTGCCAGCAGTGACCCCGGGGGGCAAGAGGCCCAGTACTTC; CDR3: CASSDPGGQEAQYF
D: TRBD1; V: TRBV7-2; size: .; J: TRBJ1-2; DNA: TGTGCCAGCACCCGGGGACAGTCTAACTATGGCTACACCTTC; CDR3: CASTRGQSNYGYTF
D: .; V: TRBV4-2; size: .; J: TRBJ1-4; DNA: TGTGCCAGCAGCCAAGTAATCGACAGACCAACTAATGAAAAACTGTTTTTT; CDR3: CASSQVIDRPTNEKLFF
D: .; V: TRBV4-1; size: .; J: TRBJ1-4; DNA: TGCGCCAGCAGCCAAGGTCCCGTTGATGAAAAACTGTTTTTT; CDR3: CASSQGPVDEKLFF
D: TRBD1; V: TRBV4-1; size: .; J: TRBJ2-5; DNA: TGCGCCAGCAGCCAGTCGACAGGGGCAGGGACCCAGTACTTC; CDR3: CASSQSTGAGTQYF
D: .; V: TRBV15; size: .; J: TRBJ2-7; DNA: TGTGCCACCGGGGCGGACCTCGGGAACGAGCAGTACTTC; CDR3: CATGADLGNEQYF
D: .; V: TRBV9; size: .; J: TRBJ2-2; DNA: TGTGCCAGCAGCCCTAGCTCGGGACCAACCGGGGAGCTGTTTTTT; CDR3: CASSPSSGPTGELFF
D: TRBD1; V: TRBV18; size: .; J: TRBJ1-2; DNA: TGTGCCAGCTCACCAACCCCCGGACAGGGGAATGGCTACACCTTC; CDR3: CASSPTPGQGNGYTF
D: .; V: TRBV6-6; size: .; J: TRBJ1-2; DNA: TGTGCCAGCAGTGACTCTGCGGAATATGGCTACACCTTC; CDR3: CASSDSAEYGYTF
D: .; V: TRBV14; size: .; J: TRBJ1-1; DNA: TGTGCCAGCAGCCAAGATCTCTCCGGCGGTGAAGCTTTCTTT; CDR3: CASSQDLSGGEAFF
D: .; V: TRBV3-1; size: .; J: TRBJ1-1; DNA: TGTGCCAGCAGCCAATATTCAAGAAAAGCTTTCTTT; CDR3: CASSQYSRKAFF
D: .; V: TRBV11-2; size: few; J: TRBJ2-6; DNA: TGTGCCAGCAGCTTAGTTGGGGCCTCTGGGGCCAACGTCCTGACTTTC; CDR3: CASSLVGASGANVLTF
D: TRBD1; V: TRBV13; size: .; J: TRBJ2-7; DNA: TGTGCCAGCAGCAACCGGGACAGGCAAGGTCCAGGCTCCTACGAGCAGTACTTC; CDR3: CASSNRDRQGPGSYEQYF
D: TRBD2; V: TRBV10-3; size: .; J: TRBJ2-1; DNA: TGTGCCAGCCAGCGGGGGACCCTCTCCTACAATGGGCAGTTCTTC; CDR3: CASQRGTLSYNGQFF
D: .; V: TRBV5-1; size: few; J: TRBJ2-5; DNA: TGCGCCAGCAGCTTGGTGGTCGAAGGAGAGCAGTACTTC; CDR3: CASSLVVEGEQYF
D: .; V: TRBV2; size: .; J: TRBJ2-4; DNA: TGTGCCAGCACTTTGGACCAGGGGGGCCCAAACATTCAGTACTTC; CDR3: CASTLDQGGPNIQYF
D: .; V: TRBV6-5; size: .; J: TRBJ2-7; DNA: TGTGCCAGCAGTTTAAAGCATGGGCTCGCAGGGGAGGTCATCGAGCAGTACTTC; CDR3: CASSLKHGLAGEVIEQYF
D: .; V: TRBV11-2; size: .; J: TRBJ1-2; DNA: TGTGCCAGCAGCTCACTAGACCCGGGGGCACCTTCTAACTATGGCTACACCTTC; CDR3: CASSSLDPGAPSNYGYTF
D: TRBD2; V: TRBV7-2; size: .; J: TRBJ2-1; DNA: TGTGCCAGCAGCTTAGCCCCCGGACTAGCGGGGAGGGAGACCCAGTTCTTC; CDR3: CASSLAPGLAGRETQFF
D: .; V: TRBV3-1; size: .; J: TRBJ2-7; DNA: TGTGCCAGCAGCCAAGATCGGGCGCGGGAGCAGTACTTC; CDR3: CASSQDRAREQYF
D: TRBD2; V: TRBV2; size: .; J: TRBJ2-7; DNA: TGTGCCAGCAGTTTACGGACTAGCGGGGGCGAGCAGTACTTC; CDR3: CASSLRTSGGEQYF
D: .; V: TRBV20-1; size: .; J: TRBJ2-4; DNA: TGCAGTGCTAGAGATCCAGGACTTGAAAACATTCAGTACTTC; CDR3: CSARDPGLENIQYF
D: TRBD2; V: TRBV29-1; size: .; J: TRBJ2-7; DNA: TGCAGCGTTGCCCAGCGGGGGGCGTACAATGAGCAGTACTTC; CDR3: CSVAQRGAYNEQYF
D: .; V: TRBV3-1; size: .; J: TRBJ1-2; DNA: TGTGCCAGCAGCCAAGTATTCGGCAGTACCTACTATGGCTACACCTTC; CDR3: CASSQVFGSTYYGYTF
D: .; V: TRBV5-1; size: .; J: TRBJ2-7; DNA: TGCGCCAGCTTCACCGGGACTCCGTTCGGGGAGCAGTACTTC; CDR3: CASFTGTPFGEQYF
D: TRBD2; V: TRBV7-2; size: many; J: TRBJ2-1; DNA: TGTGCCAGCAGATTAGCGGGGGTGTATGAGCAGTTCTTC; CDR3: CASRLAGVYEQFF
D: .; V: TRBV11-1; size: .; J: TRBJ2-5; DNA: TGTGCCAGCAACCATCTGAGGGAGACCCAGTACTTC; CDR3: CASNHLRETQYF
D: TRBD2; V: TRBV11-2; size: .; J: TRBJ2-1; DNA: TGTGCCAGCAGCTCTAGCGGGGTGGACAATGAGCAGTTCTTC; CDR3: CASSSSGVDNEQFF
D: .; V: TRBV11-2; size: .; J: TRBJ1-4; DNA: TGTGCCAGCAGCTTAGCCCCAACTAATGAAAAACTGTTTTTT; CDR3: CASSLAPTNEKLFF
D: .; V: TRBV29-1; size: .; J: TRBJ2-7; DNA: TGCAGCGTTGAACAGGGGCGAAACGAGCAGTACTTC; CDR3: CSVEQGRNEQYF
D: TRBD1; V: TRBV7-3; size: few; J: TRBJ2-1; DNA: TGTGCCAGCAGCTTTAATTTACAGGACAGGGGGCCCAGCTCCTACAATGAGCAGTTCTTC; CDR3: CASSFNLQDRGPSSYNEQFF
D: .; V: TRBV11-3; size: .; J: TRBJ2-3; DNA: TGTGCCAGCAGGAGGGCAGGGTTGCGGGATACGCAGTATTTT; CDR3: CASRRAGLRDTQYF
D: TRBD1; V: TRBV7-2; size: few; J: TRBJ2-7; DNA: TGTGCCAGCAGCTCGCCCGGGACAGGGGGCCCCAAATACGAGCAGTACTTC; CDR3: CASSSPGTGGPKYEQYF
D: .; V: TRBV28; size: .; J: TRBJ2-7; DNA: TGTGCCAGCAAGGGACTTTCCTACGAGCAGTACTTC; CDR3: CASKGLSYEQYF
D: .; V: TRBV27; size: .; J: TRBJ1-2; DNA: TGTGCCAGCAGTTCTACAGGGAATATACGGTATGGCTACACCTTC; CDR3: CASSSTGNIRYGYTF
D: TRBD1; V: TRBV15; size: few; J: TRBJ2-6; DNA: TGTGCCACCACTGCGGGACAGGAAGACTCTGGGGCCAACGTCCTGACTTTC; CDR3: CATTAGQEDSGANVLTF
D: TRBD2; V: TRBV7-2; size: few; J: TRBJ2-7; DNA: TGTGCCAGCAGCTTAGCGAAGGGACTATCCTACGAGCAGTACTTC; CDR3: CASSLAKGLSYEQYF
D: TRBD2; V: TRBV12-3/TRBV12-4; size: .; J: TRBJ2-3; DNA: TGTGCCAGCAGCCCCGTGGGAGGGTCACGAGATACGCAGTATTTT; CDR3: CASSPVGGSRDTQYF
D: .; V: TRBV20-1; size: few; J: TRBJ1-2; DNA: TGCAGTGCATACAGACAGGCTAACTATGGCTACACCTTC; CDR3: CSAYRQANYGYTF
D: TRBD1; V: TRBV7-2; size: .; J: TRBJ2-3; DNA: TGTGCCAGCAGCTTGGGACAGGGGGCCCCAGATACGCAGTATTTT; CDR3: CASSLGQGAPDTQYF
D: .; V: TRBV5-5; size: few; J: TRBJ1-4; DNA: TGTGCCAGCAGTCCAAGAGTACCTGCAACTAATGAAAAACTGTTTTTT; CDR3: CASSPRVPATNEKLFF